These 23 T cell receptor beta chains came from one sample sequenced in a study of T cells after yellow fever vaccination. TCRdb passed the 5' RACE reads through MiXCR, listing each CDR3 protein once. Here the sample spans about 260,000 distinct CDR3 sequences, roughly 4% being singletons. Material: PBMCs, obtained 15 days after the yellow fever booster vaccination. Every receptor here comes from a man between 18 and 35 years old who received the YFV17D yellow fever vaccine.

At least ten counts were recorded for this clonotype. The chain is built from TRBV2 and TRBJ1-2; TRBD1 might be the D (5 bases). This CDR3 is built from 14 residues. V lost 2 bases and J lost 4, with 11 bases in between. Germline values: CDR1 SNHLY, CDR2 FYNNEI. The CDR3 sequence: CASSEQGGAYGYTF. For the CDR3, the DNA is TGTGCCAGCAGTGAACAGGGAGGAGCCTATGGCTACACCTTC. Full variable domain (remainder filled in from reference TRBV2 and TRBJ1-2): EPEVTQTPSHQVTQMGQEVILRCVPISNHLYFYWYRQILGQKVEFLVSFYNNEISEKSEIFDDQFSVERPDGSNFTLKIRSTKLEDSAMYFCASSEQGGAYGYTFGSGTRLTVV.

Many counts were recorded for this clonotype. This rearrangement joins TRBV7-2 to TRBJ2-7, with 10 bases identical to TRBD2. Per germline, CDR1 SGHTA and CDR2 FQGNSA. Losses at the gene ends were 4 bases for V and 3 bases for J; bases not matched to a gene: 9. The CDR3 loop spans 16 amino acids. The CDR3 coding sequence is TGTGCCAGCAGCTCCTTAGCGGGGGGCTGGGACTACGAGCAGTACTTC. Its translation is CASSSLAGGWDYEQYF.

This clonotype appeared many times. V and J are TRBV12-3 or TRBV12-4 and TRBJ2-1; 9 bases are shared with TRBD2. V was pared by 5 bases and J by 4 bases, with 12 bases of the junction left unmatched. CDR3 length: 17 amino acids. CDR3 sequence reads: CASSPGLLAGGYNEQFF. CDR3 coding DNA: TGTGCCAGCAGTCCGGGCCTCCTGGCGGGGGGGTACAATGAGCAGTTCTTC.

This clonotype showed up many times. The chain carries TRBV7-2 and TRBJ1-5; D is undetermined. The CDR3 is 15 amino acids. Trimming removed 5 bases at V and 1 base at J, with 12 bases between. The V gene's germline CDR1 is SGHTA and CDR2 FQGNSA. The CDR3 bases are TGTGCCAGCAGCCATGGGGTGGGGAGCAATCAGCCCCAGCATTTT. Translating it yields CASSHGVGSNQPQHF.

This clonotype showed up many times. The rearrangement joins TRBV5-1 to TRBJ1-1; TRBD1 agrees at 8 bases. CDR1 and CDR2 (germline): SGHRS, YFSETQ. There are 14 residues in the CDR3. Trimming removed 4 bases from V and 4 bases from J; junction bases left unmatched: 6. Written as DNA, the CDR3 is TGCGCCAGCAGCAAAGGACAGGGCCCCACTGAAGCTTTCTTT. Translation: CASSKGQGPTEAFF. Together with reference TRBV5-1 and TRBJ1-1, the CDR3 gives the full variable domain: KAGVTQTPRYLIKTRGQQVTLSCSPISGHRSVSWYQQTPGQGLQFLFEYFSETQRNKGNFPGRFSGRQFSNSRSEMNVSTLELGDSALYLCASSKGQGPTEAFFGQGTRLTVV.

The table lists this clonotype with many counts. The chain links TRBV11-2 to TRBJ1-2; possibly TRBD1 for D (5 bases). The length of the CDR3 is 15 residues. Germline V gives CDR1 SGHAT, CDR2 FQNNGV. V was trimmed by 3 bases and J by 7 bases, leaving 18 bases between them. CDR3: CASSLGRLYGGGYTF. DNA for the CDR3: TGTGCCAGCAGCTTGGGACGGCTCTATGGTGGTGGCTACACCTTC.

This clonotype has ten or more counts. The CDR3 loop is CASSEETGGVAPLHF. CDR3 DNA: TGTGCCAGCAGTGAAGAGACCGGCGGGGTGGCACCCCTCCACTTT. The chain employs TRBV2 and TRBJ1-6; no clear D. V lost 1 base and J 11 bases, leaving 15 bases between the germline ends. Germline lookup yields CDR1 SNHLY and CDR2 FYNNEI. The length of the CDR3 is 15 residues.

Many counts were recorded for this clonotype. This rearrangement joins TRBV7-2 to TRBJ1-5; 7 bases map to TRBD1. CDR3 length equals 15 residues. Trimming took 4 bases from V and 6 from J; bases not matched to a gene: 9. CDR1 and CDR2 (germline): SGHTA, FQGNSA. CDR3 residues: CASSSTRGPGQPQHF. The CDR3 DNA is TGTGCCAGCAGCTCCACGAGGGGGCCGGGTCAGCCCCAGCATTTT.

In this sample, this clonotype turned up a few times. The chain employs TRBV19 and TRBJ2-1; 12 bases are shared with TRBD1. Germline lookup yields CDR1 LNHDA and CDR2 SQIVND (reference sequence). The CDR3 has 15 amino acids. Trimming removed 7 bases from V and 9 bases from J; junction bases left unmatched: 10. Written as DNA, the CDR3 is TGTGCCAGTACCCCCTGGGGACAGGGGGCGAGTGAGCAGTTCTTC. Protein: CASTPWGQGASEQFF.

The table lists this clonotype with many counts. The rearrangement joins TRBV7-2 to TRBJ2-3; no definite D call. The CDR3 loop spans 14 amino acids. V was clipped by 1 base and J by 4 bases, with 9 bases between them. Germline-derived CDR1 and CDR2 are SGHTA and FQGNSA. The CDR3 nucleotides read TGTGCCAGCAGCTTAGGACCGTCCCCAGATACGCAGTATTTT. It yields the protein CASSLGPSPDTQYF.

There are many counts of this clonotype. J is TRBJ1-5 and V is TRBV24-1, with unresolved D. CDR3 size: 12 residues. Germline CDR1 is KGHDR and CDR2 is SFDVKD. V lost 4 bases to trimming and J lost 4 bases, with 4 bases between them. In nucleotides, the CDR3 is TGTGCCACCAGTGACAGGAATCAGCCCCAGCATTTT. Its translation is CATSDRNQPQHF.

The table lists this clonotype with many counts. CDR3 sequence (DNA): TGCAGTGCCACGGGACAGGGGGCCGAGTTTAACTATGGCTACACCTTC. This sequence encodes CSATGQGAEFNYGYTF. The chain employs TRBV20-1 and TRBJ1-2; TRBD1 agrees at 12 bases. Trimming at V came to 6 bases and at J to 1 base, leaving 9 bases not matched to a gene. Germline V gene sequence: CDR1 DFQATT, CDR2 SNEGSKA (reference sequence). The CDR3 has 16 amino acids.

This clonotype was seen at least ten times. In DNA form, the CDR3 reads TGCGCCAGCAGCCAAGATCTAGGGGCCACGGGAGCTTTCTTT. Translated: CASSQDLGATGAFF. The rearrangement uses TRBV4-3 and TRBJ1-1; D perhaps matches TRBD1 (5 bases). Germline loops: CDR1 LGHNA, CDR2 YSLEER. The CDR3 has 14 amino acids. V shed 0 bases and J shed 10 bases, with 15 bases lying between them.

Ten or more counts support this clonotype. The genes are TRBV14 and TRBJ2-2; D is ambiguous. V lost 4 bases and J lost 6, with 18 bases in between. The CDR3 runs to 16 residues. CDR1 and CDR2 from the germline V gene are SGHDN and FVKESK. DNA for the CDR3: TGTGCCAGCAGCCCACCCGGGTATTCCCTTCCCGGGGAGCTGTTTTTT. Translation: CASSPPGYSLPGELFF.

The sample holds many counts of this clonotype. The chain has TRBV20-1 and TRBJ2-6, with D unresolved. The ends were cut back, 7 bases at V and 2 bases at J, with 9 bases in the middle. The germline gives CDR1 DFQATT, CDR2 SNEGSKA (reference sequence). This CDR3 contains 13 residues. The CDR3 region has the DNA TGCAGTGTAAGCTCCCCTGGGGCCAACGTCCTGACTTTC. This gives the protein CSVSSPGANVLTF.

This clonotype has more than one count but fewer than ten. The CDR3 DNA reads TGCAGTGCCCCTACGATGGCATCGGGCGAGCAGTACTTC. Translating it yields CSAPTMASGEQYF. The chain has TRBV20-1 and TRBJ2-7; D gene ambiguous. Trimming cost V 6 bases and J 6 bases, with 18 bases left between them. The CDR3 loop spans 13 amino acids. From germline, CDR1 is DFQATT and CDR2 SNEGSKA (reference sequence).

This clonotype was seen ten or more times. The chain joins TRBV20-1 to TRBJ2-3, with 11 bases that match TRBD2. Germline loops: CDR1 DFQATT, CDR2 SNEGSKA (reference sequence). This CDR3 is built from 16 residues. Losses at the gene ends were 3 bases for V and 3 bases for J; bases not matched to a gene: 8. DNA for the CDR3: TGCAGTGCTAGTACCGCTAGCGGGGGGCCGACAGATACGCAGTATTTT. It translates to CSASTASGGPTDTQYF.

This clonotype was counted ten times or more. The chain employs TRBV4-2 and TRBJ2-4; perhaps TRBD2 as D (5 bases). The V end was cut by 1 base, the J end by 9 bases, with 10 bases between. Germline CDR1 is LGHNA and CDR2 is YNFKEQ. The CDR3 covers 13 residues. The CDR3 is CASSQAGGGIQYF. As DNA, the CDR3 is TGTGCCAGCAGCCAAGCCGGAGGAGGCATTCAGTACTTC.

This clonotype came up many times. The chain couples TRBV29-1 to TRBJ2-7; unclear D gene. The V gene's germline CDR1 is SQVTM and CDR2 ANQGSEA. Trimming took 4 bases from V and 4 from J, leaving 14 bases between them. This CDR3 contains 13 residues. In DNA, the CDR3 is TGCAGCGTTGCAGGCAGCCCCTGGTACGAGCAGTACTTC. Translation: CSVAGSPWYEQYF.

V gene TRBV12-5 combines with J gene TRBJ2-1; TRBD1 is a possible D gene (5 bases). Per the germline V gene, CDR1 is LGHNT and CDR2 is FRNRAP. V was cut by 7 bases and J by 10 bases, with 14 bases left in between. The CDR3 totals 12 residues. The CDR3 sequence is CASAHPKGEQFF. CDR3 coding DNA: TGTGCTAGTGCACACCCTAAGGGGGAGCAGTTCTTC.

This clonotype was detected ten times or more. V usage is TRBV12-3 or TRBV12-4 and J usage is TRBJ1-3; no definite D call. Deletions cut 1 base from V and 0 bases from J, with 13 bases between. This CDR3 is built from 17 residues. The DNA of the CDR3 is TGTGCCAGCAGTTTAGGGGGTCACCTGTTCTCTGGAAACACCATATATTTT. As protein: CASSLGGHLFSGNTIYF.

This clonotype has at least ten counts. This chain joins TRBV29-1 and TRBJ2-1; TRBD2 agrees at 14 bases. Trimming removed 7 bases from V and 5 bases from J; junction bases left unmatched: 7. There are 15 residues in the CDR3. Germline loops: CDR1 SQVTM, CDR2 ANQGSEA. The CDR3 DNA reads as TGCAGCGCCTCCGGGACTAGCGGGGGAAACAATGAGCAGTTCTTC. This codes for CSASGTSGGNNEQFF.

This clonotype was observed at least ten times. J is TRBJ2-1 and V is TRBV4-3; 9 positions match TRBD2. The V and J ends lost 2 bases and 7 bases, in that order; junction bases with no gene match: 12. This CDR3 region has 17 residues. The V gene's germline CDR1 is LGHNA and CDR2 YSLEER. The CDR3 sequence: CASSQTYSGGAKNEQFF. As DNA, the CDR3 is TGCGCCAGCAGCCAAACATATAGCGGGGGAGCGAAAAATGAGCAGTTCTTC.